Reported below is one TCR beta chain. This specimen comes from a study of CD8+CD57+ T cells in acquired aplastic anemia. Study summary: Around 3.2 ug was the average amount of DNA from sorted CD4+ and CD8+ cells.

According to the study, genomic DNA was the template for TCR beta VDJ and CDR3 profiling. TCRdb redid the calling of the reads with MiXCR, one entry per CDR3 protein. Here the sample spans just over 450,000 distinct CDR3 sequences, roughly 34% being singletons. Individuals selected for sequencing had exhibited CD8+CD57+ cell expansion on flow cytometry. Deletions cut 1 base from V and 3 bases from J, with 7 bases between. The germline gives CDR1 LGHNT, CDR2 FRNRAP. The CDR3 runs to 13 residues. The TCR comes from a human donor with aplastic anemia. The source material was sorted CD4+, CD8+, or CD8+CD57+ T cells (not recorded which) from PBMCs. V usage is TRBV12-5 and J usage is TRBJ2-7, with D uncertain. CDR3 protein: CASGLGSDYEQYF. For the CDR3, the DNA is TGTGCTAGTGGTTTGGGTTCGGACTACGAGCAGTACTTC.